Following are 30 T cell receptor beta chains from one sample sequenced in a study of blood T cell repertoires in COVID-19. Generated by immunoSEQ multiplex PCR, the TCRdb table keeps only in-frame clones and is missing some. Of 300,000 to 350,000 clones listed, around 90% are singletons. The source material was peripheral blood. The receptors were sampled from a woman aged 30 to 39 with COVID-19, enrolled during active disease.

This clone has more than one count but fewer than ten. The chain uses TRBV11-2 and TRBJ2-7, with TRBD1 matching 9 bases. The V gene's germline CDR1 is SGHAT and CDR2 FQNNGV. Losses at the gene ends were 5 bases for V and 4 bases for J; bases not matched to a gene: 9. The CDR3 has 15 residues. In nucleotides, the CDR3 is TGTGCCAGCAGCATCCGGGACAGGGTAGGTTACGAGCAGTACTTC. Translating it yields CASSIRDRVGYEQYF.

This clone was seen only a few times. The rearrangement links TRBV28 to TRBJ1-1; tentatively, D is TRBD1 (5 bases). Trimming left V 6 bases short and J 5 bases short, with 7 bases between. Germline CDR1 and CDR2: MDHEN and SYDVKM. The CDR3 length is 11 residues. The CDR3 protein is CASRGRTEAFF. CDR3 DNA sequence: TGTGCCAGCAGGGGGCGGACTGAAGCTTTCTTT. Drawing the rest from reference TRBV28 and TRBJ1-1, the complete variable domain is DVKVTQSSRYLVKRTGEKVFLECVQDMDHENMFWYRQDPGLGLRLIYFSYDVKMKEKGDIPEGYSVSREKKERFSLILESASTNQTSMYLCASRGRTEAFFGQGTRLTVV.

The rearrangement uses TRBV12-3 or TRBV12-4 and TRBJ1-2; weak D call: TRBD1 (5 bases). The CDR3 has 13 amino acids. Trimming pared 2 bases from V and 8 bases from J, leaving 12 bases between. This chain's CDR3 is CASSLSGMAGYTF. CDR3 nucleotide sequence: TGTGCCAGCAGTTTATCAGGGATGGCGGGCTACACCTTC.

This chain links TRBV2 with TRBJ1-6, with no clear D. Trimming cost V 6 bases and J 9 bases, with 9 bases left between them. CDR3 size: 12 residues. Germline-derived CDR1 and CDR2 are SNHLY and FYNNEI. CDR3 amino acids: CASSLLFSPLHF. The CDR3 region has the DNA TGTGCCAGCAGCCTCCTATTTTCACCCCTCCACTTT.

The chain has TRBV28 and TRBJ2-5, with D hard to call. Germline CDR1 reads MDHEN; CDR2 reads SYDVKM. Trimming cost V 2 bases and J 9 bases, with 16 bases left between them. CDR3 length: 14 residues. DNA for the CDR3: TGTGCCAGCAGTTTACCCGAGGCGGTTTCGGCCCAGTACTTC. Translating it yields CASSLPEAVSAQYF. The full variable domain, its missing parts supplied by reference TRBV28 and TRBJ2-5, is DVKVTQSSRYLVKRTGEKVFLECVQDMDHENMFWYRQDPGLGLRLIYFSYDVKMKEKGDIPEGYSVSREKKERFSLILESASTNQTSMYLCASSLPEAVSAQYFGPGTRLLVL.

V gene TRBV3-1 (or the pseudogene TRBV3-2) combines with J gene TRBJ2-7; 8 positions match TRBD1. Unmatched junction bases numbered 7, after V lost 1 base and J lost 2 bases. The CDR3 loop spans 16 amino acids. In germline, CDR1 is LGHDT, CDR2 YNNKEL (reference sequence). The chain's CDR3 is CASSQADRGFPYEQYF. DNA of the CDR3: TGTGCCAGCAGCCAAGCCGACAGGGGTTTCCCCTACGAGCAGTACTTC.

This chain connects TRBV29-1 to TRBJ2-7; D is possibly TRBD2 (5 bases). The CDR3 totals 13 residues. V was shortened by 1 base and J by 4 bases, with 11 bases between the two germline ends. The germline CDR1 and CDR2 sequences are SQVTM and ANQGSEA. The CDR3 protein is CSVEAGLEYEQYF. In DNA form, the CDR3 reads TGCAGCGTTGAAGCGGGATTAGAGTACGAGCAGTACTTC.

The genes are TRBV15 and TRBJ1-5, with D perhaps matching TRBD1 (6 bases). CDR1 and CDR2 from the germline V gene are LNHNV and YYDKDF (reference sequence). V lost 0 bases to trimming and J lost 5 bases, with 14 bases between them. This CDR3 has 16 amino acids. Here the CDR3 reads CATSRDRTGRDQPQHF. CDR3 DNA: TGTGCCACCAGCAGAGATCGAACAGGGAGGGATCAGCCCCAGCATTTT.

This chain joins TRBV6-4 and TRBJ2-1, with D possibly being TRBD2 (6 bases). CDR1 is MRHNA, CDR2 SNTAGT, per germline. CDR3 length: 15 residues. The ends were cut back, 6 bases at V and 4 bases at J, with 16 bases in the middle. The CDR3 sequence: CASSPGVAEYNEQFF. As DNA, the CDR3 is TGTGCCAGCAGCCCCGGGGTAGCGGAATACAATGAGCAGTTCTTC.

The V call is TRBV7-9, the J call TRBJ2-5; TRBD1 matches 8 bases. The CDR3 contains 15 residues. Germline lookup yields CDR1 SEHNR and CDR2 FQNEAQ (reference sequence). With 7 bases clipped from V and 5 bases from J, the junction kept 12 bases outside the gene matches. The CDR3 nucleotides read TGTGCCAGCACCCCCGGGACAGGCGGTGGCGAGACCCAGTACTTC. This encodes CASTPGTGGGETQYF.

V gene TRBV10-3 combines with J gene TRBJ2-3; D is unresolved. The ends were cut back, 0 bases at V and 0 bases at J, with 7 bases in the middle. Germline loops: CDR1 ENHRY, CDR2 SYGVKD. The CDR3 length is 15 residues. The CDR3 DNA reads as TGTGCCATCAGTGAGTCTCGCGCTAGCACAGATACGCAGTATTTT. Protein product: CAISESRASTDTQYF.

The chain recombines TRBV28 with TRBJ1-6; maybe TRBD1 (6 bases). Trimming stripped 6 bases from V and 8 bases from J, with 26 bases between. The length of the CDR3 is 18 residues. CDR1 MDHEN and CDR2 SYDVKM come from the germline V gene. DNA for the CDR3: TGTGCCAGCAGCCGATCGGGGGGCAGAATCTTAGTTGATTCACCCCTCCACTTT. Translated: CASSRSGGRILVDSPLHF.

This clone appeared a few times. V and J are TRBV4-1 and TRBJ1-2; 12 bases match TRBD1. J lost 3 bases, V lost 5 bases, and 4 bases had no gene match. From germline, CDR1 is MGHRA and CDR2 YSYEKL. The length of the CDR3 is 15 residues. The DNA of the CDR3 is TGCGCCAGCAGCGCAGGGACAGGGGGCCACTATGGCTACACCTTC. Amino acids: CASSAGTGGHYGYTF.

V and J are TRBV7-2 and TRBJ2-2, with D maybe TRBD2 (7 bases). The V gene lost 5 bases and the J gene lost 8 bases, with 18 bases spanning the gap. CDR1 SGHTA and CDR2 FQGNSA come from the germline V gene. The CDR3 is 15 amino acids. In DNA form, the CDR3 reads TGTGCCAGCAGCCCCCCCGTCGGGGGGCCAGGGGAGCTGTTTTTT. This gives the protein CASSPPVGGPGELFF.

This chain connects TRBV7-2 to TRBJ2-7, with TRBD1 as a possible D gene (6 bases). V was pared by 1 base and J by 2 bases, with 12 bases between. There are 15 residues in the CDR3. CDR1 and CDR2 (germline): SGHTA, FQGNSA. The CDR3: CASSLGRDIAYEQYF. Here the CDR3 DNA reads TGTGCCAGCAGCTTAGGAAGGGACATCGCCTACGAGCAGTACTTC.

The chain employs TRBV5-1 and TRBJ2-1; 7 nucleotides line up with TRBD2. Germline values: CDR1 SGHRS, CDR2 YFSETQ. This CDR3 contains 16 residues. The V and J ends lost 4 bases and 4 bases, in that order; junction bases with no gene match: 11. The CDR3 here is CASSGKAGIEYNEQFF. In nucleotides, the CDR3 is TGCGCCAGCAGCGGCAAAGCGGGAATCGAGTACAATGAGCAGTTCTTC.

The gene calls are TRBV28 and TRBJ2-3; TRBD2 aligns across 7 bases. CDR3 length equals 16 residues. V lost 3 bases, J lost 5 bases, and 11 bases stayed unmatched. The V gene's germline CDR1 is MDHEN and CDR2 SYDVKM. The CDR3 protein is CASSLPASGFRDTQYF. The CDR3 DNA reads TGTGCCAGCAGTTTGCCGGCTAGCGGATTTCGAGATACGCAGTATTTT.

The chain joins TRBV2 to TRBJ2-5; 7 bases fit TRBD1. Germline assignment: CDR1 SNHLY and CDR2 FYNNEI. V gave up 5 bases and J gave up 2 bases; unmatched junction bases: 11. This CDR3 has 16 amino acids. The CDR3 coding sequence is TGTGCCAGCAGTCGGAACCGAGGGGGCGGACAAGAGACCCAGTACTTC. Protein sequence: CASSRNRGGGQETQYF.

In this sample, this clone turned up a few times. V is TRBV28 and J is TRBJ1-1, with 10 bases matching TRBD1. Trimming cost V 4 bases and J 1 base; bases outside gene matches: 3. Germline lookup yields CDR1 MDHEN and CDR2 SYDVKM. The CDR3 loop spans 15 amino acids. CDR3 residues: CASSSWTGGNTEAFF. As DNA, the CDR3 is TGTGCCAGCAGTTCATGGACAGGGGGGAACACTGAAGCTTTCTTT.

The chain carries TRBV7-8 and TRBJ1-4; D may be TRBD1 (5 bases). V gave up 8 bases and J gave up 3 bases, with 7 bases separating them. CDR1 is SGHVS, CDR2 FQNEAQ, per germline. This CDR3 is built from 12 residues. The CDR3 DNA reads TGTGCCAGCGCACAGGCTAATGAAAAACTGTTTTTT. Protein product: CASAQANEKLFF.

The chain employs TRBV7-3 and TRBJ2-7; 9 bases are a match to TRBD2. V shed 5 bases and J 2 bases; nucleotides not matched to a gene: 7. This CDR3 is built from 15 residues. Germline loops: CDR1 SGHTA, CDR2 FQGTGA. CDR3 region: CASSPAGGPTYEQYF. CDR3 nucleotides: TGTGCCAGCAGCCCTGCGGGAGGGCCCACCTACGAGCAGTACTTC.

The rearrangement links TRBV4-3 to TRBJ1-5; D remains ambiguous. From germline, CDR1 is LGHNA and CDR2 YSLEER. Trimming removed 0 bases from V and 9 bases from J, with 18 bases in between. This CDR3 comprises 16 residues. CDR3 DNA: TGCGCCAGCAGCCAAGAACCCACCGAGGGTTATCTGCCCCAGCATTTT. It translates to CASSQEPTEGYLPQHF.

This chain links TRBV6-5 with TRBJ1-3; D possibly corresponds to TRBD1 (5 bases). V lost 2 bases, J lost 4 bases, and 12 bases lay in between. CDR1 is MNHEY, CDR2 SVGAGI, per germline. The CDR3 covers 15 residues. This CDR3 reads CASSYTKDIGNTIYF. The CDR3 DNA sequence: TGTGCCAGCAGTTACACCAAGGACATCGGAAACACCATATATTTT.

The chain couples TRBV9 to TRBJ2-3, with TRBD2 matching over 7 bases. The CDR3 spans 12 residues. Trimming at V came to 4 bases and at J to 5 bases, leaving 1 base not matched to a gene. Germline assignment: CDR1 SGDLS and CDR2 YYNGEE. CDR3 sequence: CASSTSEDTQYF. The CDR3 coding sequence is TGTGCCAGCAGCACTAGCGAAGATACGCAGTATTTT.

The chain joins TRBV30 to TRBJ1-4, with 7 bases lining up with TRBD1. Germline values: CDR1 GTSNPN, CDR2 SVGIG (reference sequence). The trim removed 4 bases at V and 4 bases at J, leaving 3 bases unmatched. The CDR3 loop spans 13 amino acids. The CDR3 bases are TGTGCCTGGAAGGGACAGAATAATGAAAAACTGTTTTTT. It specifies CAWKGQNNEKLFF. Combining the CDR3 with reference TRBV30 and TRBJ1-4 gives the whole variable domain SQTIHQWPATLVQPVGSPLSLECTVEGTSNPNLYWYRQAAGRGLQLLFYSVGIGQISSEVPQNLSASRPQDRQFILSSKKLLLSDSGFYLCAWKGQNNEKLFFGSGTQLSVL.

On this clone: A junction boundary mismatches the germline segment, possibly from a read error. The V call is TRBV2, the J call TRBJ2-3, with 7 bases that match TRBD1. In germline, CDR1 is SNHLY, CDR2 FYNNEI. The CDR3 length is 13 residues. The CDR3 DNA sequence: TGTGCCAGCAGTAGACAGGGCACGGATACGCAGTATTTT. Translation gives CASSRQGTDTQYF.

This chain links TRBV5-4 with TRBJ2-3, with TRBD2 as a possible D gene (6 bases). This CDR3 is built from 15 residues. V was shortened by 4 bases and J by 0 bases, with 12 bases between the two germline ends. Germline V gene sequence: CDR1 SGHNT, CDR2 YYREEE (reference sequence). The CDR3 nucleotides read TGTGCCAGCAGCGGGACTGGGACTAGCACAGATACGCAGTATTTT. It yields the protein CASSGTGTSTDTQYF.

The chain carries TRBV25-1 and TRBJ2-1; the D gene is possibly TRBD2 (5 bases). This CDR3 is built from 14 residues. Germline CDR1 is MGHDK and CDR2 is SYGVNS. V lost 4 bases and J 5 bases, leaving 12 bases between the germline ends. The CDR3 loop is CASSGERVDNEQFF. In nucleotides, the CDR3 is TGTGCCAGCAGTGGAGAGAGGGTGGACAATGAGCAGTTCTTC.

This chain connects TRBV4-1 to TRBJ1-2; 7 nucleotides match TRBD1. The CDR3 is 16 residues long. CDR1 is MGHRA, CDR2 YSYEKL, per germline. Germline trimming cut 2 bases from V and 2 bases from J; bases unmatched to any gene: 8. This CDR3 reads CASSQLTRGPNYGYTF. In DNA form, the CDR3 reads TGCGCCAGCAGCCAACTAACTAGGGGGCCCAACTATGGCTACACCTTC.

V gene TRBV6-2 or TRBV6-3 combines with J gene TRBJ1-6; no clear D. The V end was cut by 2 bases, the J end by 14 bases, with 10 bases between. The CDR3 extends over 12 amino acids. CDR1 and CDR2 from the germline V gene are MNHEY and SVGEGT. The CDR3: CASSYVRSSLHF. CDR3 in DNA: TGTGCCAGCAGTTACGTCCGTTCGTCCCTCCACTTT.